These 26 T cell receptor beta chains were all obtained from the same sample, sequenced in a study of CD8+CD57+ T cells in acquired aplastic anemia. For CDR3 and TCR beta VDJ profiling, genomic DNA was the template used. TCRdb processed the reads anew with MiXCR; each CDR3 protein has one entry. Of 200,000 or so distinct CDR3 sequences listed, less than 60% are singletons. The sequenced patients had an expansion of CD8+CD57+ cells seen by flow cytometry. The sequencing sample was made of sorted CD4+, CD8+, or CD8+CD57+ T cells (not recorded which) from PBMCs. These receptors were collected from a human donor with aplastic anemia.

V is TRBV20-1 and J is TRBJ2-7, with 7 bases lining up with TRBD2. Trimming at V came to 3 bases and at J to 3 bases, leaving 5 bases not matched to a gene. Germline CDR1 DFQATT, CDR2 SNEGSKA (reference sequence). The CDR3 extends over 13 amino acids. CDR3 sequence (DNA): TGCAGTGCTAGGGAGACTAGCAGCTACGAGCAGTACTTC. Encoded protein: CSARETSSYEQYF.

CDR3 DNA: TGTGCCAGCAGCTTGGCCGTCACAGGGGAGCTGTTTTTT. This codes for CASSLAVTGELFF. The chain combines TRBV7-8 with TRBJ2-2; D gene uncertain. Germline CDR1 SGHVS, CDR2 FQNEAQ. V was pared by 3 bases and J by 8 bases, with 10 bases between. The CDR3 is 13 amino acids.

This clonotype was observed many times. The rearrangement links TRBV7-2 to TRBJ1-4; D ambiguous. The V gene's germline CDR1 is SGHTA and CDR2 FQGNSA. With 4 bases removed from V and 4 bases from J, the gap between germline ends came to 16 bases. This CDR3 is 16 amino acids long. This chain's CDR3 is CASSWQARSFNEKLFF. Here the CDR3 DNA reads TGTGCCAGCAGCTGGCAGGCCCGATCCTTTAATGAAAAACTGTTTTTT. Filled out from reference TRBV7-2 and TRBJ1-4, the complete variable domain reads GAGVSQSPSNKVTEKGKDVELRCDPISGHTALYWYRQSLGQGLEFLIYFQGNSAPDKSGLPSDRFSAERTGGSVSTLTIQRTQQEDSAVYLCASSWQARSFNEKLFFGSGTQLSVL.

This clonotype was found many times. The CDR3 spells CSASGGGRQNSNQPQHF. The CDR3 DNA reads TGCAGTGCTAGTGGGGGTGGACGCCAAAATAGCAATCAGCCCCAGCATTTT. This rearrangement joins TRBV20-1 to TRBJ1-5; tentative D call: TRBD1 (5 bases). Deletions cut 3 bases from V and 0 bases from J, with 18 bases between. The CDR3 length is 17 residues. From germline, CDR1 is DFQATT and CDR2 SNEGSKA (reference sequence).

The chain employs TRBV24-1 and TRBJ2-7; D is unresolved. Germline values: CDR1 KGHDR, CDR2 SFDVKD. V lost 3 bases, J lost 0 bases, and 8 bases lay in between. The CDR3 contains 14 residues. This CDR3 is CATSDVTSSYEQYF. The CDR3 nucleotides read TGTGCCACCAGTGATGTGACGAGCTCCTACGAGCAGTACTTC.

The chain recombines TRBV2 with TRBJ2-5, with D uncertain. Trimming removed 6 bases from V and 0 bases from J, with 11 bases in between. CDR1 SNHLY and CDR2 FYNNEI come from the germline V gene. This CDR3 spans 14 amino acids. The CDR3 is CASSLGPYQETQYF. The CDR3 coding sequence is TGTGCCAGCAGCTTAGGACCCTACCAAGAGACCCAGTACTTC. The full variable domain, completed using reference TRBV2 and TRBJ2-5, is EPEVTQTPSHQVTQMGQEVILRCVPISNHLYFYWYRQILGQKVEFLVSFYNNEISEKSEIFDDQFSVERPDGSNFTLKIRSTKLEDSAMYFCASSLGPYQETQYFGPGTRLLVL.

At least ten counts were recorded for this clonotype. The chain joins TRBV20-1 to TRBJ1-1; D uncertain. Trimming stripped 0 bases from V and 3 bases from J, with 11 bases between. The CDR3 contains 14 residues. The V gene's germline CDR1 is DFQATT and CDR2 SNEGSKA (reference sequence). CDR3 in DNA: TGCAGTGCTAGAGATCGGGGAGTGGACACTGAAGCTTTCTTT. Protein sequence: CSARDRGVDTEAFF.

The CDR3 DNA sequence: TGTGCCAGCAGCTTAGGGGCGCCTGATAGCAATCAGCCCCAGCATTTT. As protein: CASSLGAPDSNQPQHF. The chain recombines TRBV25-1 with TRBJ1-5, with TRBD1 as a possible D gene (5 bases). Germline values: CDR1 MGHDK, CDR2 SYGVNS. The CDR3 loop spans 16 amino acids. V was shortened by 6 bases and J by 0 bases, with 15 bases between the two germline ends.

The chain employs TRBV10-1 and TRBJ2-7; D may be TRBD2 (5 bases). The germline CDR1 and CDR2 sequences are WNHNN and SYGVQD (reference sequence). Trimming stripped 1 base from V and 7 bases from J, with 11 bases between. This CDR3 is built from 13 residues. For the CDR3, the DNA is TGCGCCAGCAGTGAGTTTCGGAGGCCGGAGCAGTACTTC. The encoded protein is CASSEFRRPEQYF.

There are many counts of this clonotype. The CDR3 here is CASSLADTGELFF. CDR3 sequence (DNA): TGCGCCAGCAGCTTGGCCGACACCGGGGAGCTGTTTTTT. The rearrangement links TRBV5-1 to TRBJ2-2; D gene ambiguous. The V gene's germline CDR1 is SGHRS and CDR2 YFSETQ. V lost 0 bases to trimming and J lost 3 bases, with 3 bases between them. CDR3 length: 13 amino acids.

This clonotype showed up just once. One base away lies a much larger clone, so this may be a sequencing read error. The chain carries TRBV5-1 and TRBJ1-2; D is ambiguous. The CDR3 covers 13 residues. Per the germline V gene, CDR1 is SGHRS and CDR2 is YFSETQ. This chain's CDR3 is CASSLTAQYGYAF. In DNA form, the CDR3 reads TGCGCCAGCAGCTTGACAGCCCAATATGGCTACGCCTTC.

The chain employs TRBV10-3 and TRBJ2-1; D unresolved. Trimming stripped 4 bases from V and 8 bases from J, with 12 bases between. This CDR3 region has 13 residues. In germline, CDR1 is ENHRY, CDR2 SYGVKD. This chain's CDR3 is CAISGRIVDEQFF. In DNA, the CDR3 is TGTGCCATCAGTGGAAGGATTGTCGATGAGCAGTTCTTC.

This clonotype has at least ten counts. The chain links TRBV29-1 to TRBJ2-1, with 15 bases identical to TRBD2. CDR3 size: 17 residues. V lost 2 bases, J lost 0 bases, and 2 bases stayed unmatched. Germline CDR1 reads SQVTM; CDR2 reads ANQGSEA. CDR3 nucleotide sequence: TGCAGCGTTGAACCGGGACTAGCGGGAGGCTCCTACAATGAGCAGTTCTTC. Amino acid sequence: CSVEPGLAGGSYNEQFF.

The J gene is TRBJ2-7, the V gene TRBV24-1; D possibly corresponds to TRBD1 (6 bases). Germline CDR1 reads KGHDR; CDR2 reads SFDVKD. The CDR3 runs to 16 residues. V was pared by 9 bases and J by 3 bases, with 23 bases between. The CDR3 region is CATEPRGGQIVYEQYF. CDR3 sequence (DNA): TGTGCCACCGAACCCAGGGGCGGCCAAATCGTCTACGAGCAGTACTTC.

V and J are TRBV7-9 and TRBJ2-7; a possible D gene is TRBD1 (6 bases). Germline-derived CDR1 and CDR2 are SEHNR and FQNEAQ (reference sequence). V was shortened by 2 bases and J by 6 bases, with 11 bases between the two germline ends. The length of the CDR3 is 13 residues. The CDR3 sequence is CASSLTDRGEQYF. CDR3 coding DNA: TGTGCCAGCAGCTTAACGGACAGAGGCGAGCAGTACTTC.

The rearrangement links TRBV19 to TRBJ1-1; D is possibly TRBD1 (5 bases). Germline-derived CDR1 and CDR2 are LNHDA and SQIVND (reference sequence). V dropped 10 bases and J dropped 0 bases, with 9 bases sitting between them. The CDR3 extends over 12 amino acids. CDR3 sequence: CANQGMNTEAFF. In nucleotides, the CDR3 is TGTGCCAACCAGGGCATGAACACTGAAGCTTTCTTT.

V is TRBV7-3 and J is TRBJ1-2, with D possibly matching TRBD1 (5 bases). Deletions cut 0 bases from V and 4 bases from J, with 18 bases between. The CDR3 consists of 17 residues. Per the germline V gene, CDR1 is SGHTA and CDR2 is FQGTGA. CDR3 sequence (DNA): TGTGCCAGCAGCTTAACACGTGAGGCAGGGAGTCTCTATGGCTACACCTTC. This sequence encodes CASSLTREAGSLYGYTF.

This sequence joins TRBV20-1 and TRBJ2-4, with D possibly called TRBD1 or TRBD2 (6 bases each). The V and J ends lost 1 base and 8 bases respectively, with 18 bases between them. CDR3 length equals 15 residues. Germline V lookup: CDR1 DFQATT, CDR2 SNEGSKA (reference sequence). The CDR3 loop reads CSARGGGTAVDIQYF. The CDR3 nucleotides are TGCAGTGCTAGAGGAGGGGGGACCGCCGTGGACATTCAGTACTTC.

The chain uses TRBV7-7 and TRBJ2-5; weak D call: TRBD2 (7 bases). The CDR3 runs to 14 residues. Germline V lookup: CDR1 SSHAT, CDR2 FNYEAQ (reference sequence). The germline V and J ends were trimmed by 6 bases and 2 bases, with 13 bases remaining between them. CDR3 sequence: CASSAGAGQETQYF. In DNA form, the CDR3 reads TGTGCCAGCAGTGCGGGGGCAGGACAAGAGACCCAGTACTTC. Drawing the rest from reference TRBV7-7 and TRBJ2-5, the complete variable domain is GAGVSQSPRYKVTKRGQDVTLRCDPISSHATLYWYQQALGQGPEFLTYFNYEAQPDKSGLPSDRFSAERPEGSISTLTIQRTEQRDSAMYRCASSAGAGQETQYFGPGTRLLVL.

This clonotype was seen many times. The chain links TRBV5-6 to TRBJ2-7; 7 positions match TRBD1. The ends lost 0 bases at V and 0 bases at J; junction bases unmatched: 0. Germline-derived CDR1 and CDR2 are SGHDT and YYEEEE. This CDR3 has 14 residues. This CDR3 is CASSLGDSSYEQYF. The DNA of the CDR3 is TGTGCCAGCAGCTTGGGGGACAGCTCCTACGAGCAGTACTTC.

This clonotype was counted ten times or more. The chain uses TRBV5-6 and TRBJ1-1, with D tentatively TRBD1 (5 bases). Trimming shortened V by 4 bases and J by 3 bases, and 16 bases separated the two germline ends. Germline CDR1 and CDR2: SGHDT and YYEEEE. The CDR3 runs 15 residues. CDR3 sequence reads: CASSERGGVDTEAFF. The CDR3 bases are TGTGCCAGCAGCGAACGTGGGGGAGTGGACACTGAAGCTTTCTTT.

This chain joins TRBV2 and TRBJ2-3; 11 bases are shared with TRBD2. Germline V gene data show CDR1 as SNHLY and CDR2 as FYNNEI. The CDR3 contains 17 residues. V shed 8 bases and J 4 bases; nucleotides not matched to a gene: 14. This chain's CDR3 is CASSPPTSGRFADTQYF. The DNA for the CDR3 is TGTGCCAGCTCACCACCAACTAGCGGGAGATTTGCAGATACGCAGTATTTT.

This clonotype occurred many times. The chain has TRBV5-1 and TRBJ2-7, with 9 bases matching TRBD2. V shed 7 bases, J shed 0 bases, and the junction held 2 bases outside the gene matches. Germline V lookup: CDR1 SGHRS, CDR2 YFSETQ. The CDR3 consists of 13 residues. CDR3 nucleotide sequence: TGCGCCAGCGGTAGCGGGAGCTCCTACGAGCAGTACTTC. Translating it yields CASGSGSSYEQYF.

J is TRBJ2-5 and V is TRBV2, with D tentatively TRBD2 (6 bases). The germline V gene encodes CDR1 SNHLY and CDR2 FYNNEI. V gave up 4 bases and J gave up 5 bases, with 11 bases separating them. The CDR3 sequence is 13 residues long. CDR3 sequence reads: CASSGGTAETQYF. DNA of the CDR3: TGTGCCAGCAGTGGCGGGACCGCGGAGACCCAGTACTTC.

This clonotype was counted only a few times. V is TRBV19 and J is TRBJ1-1; no definite D call. CDR1 LNHDA and CDR2 SQIVND come from the germline V gene (reference sequence). The CDR3 sequence is 13 residues long. V lost 6 bases and J 1 base, leaving 9 bases between the germline ends. The CDR3 coding sequence is TGTGCCAGTAGCGAGCGGGGGAACACTGAAGCTTTCTTT. Translation gives CASSERGNTEAFF.

The rearrangement uses TRBV9 and TRBJ2-5; TRBD2 is a possible D gene (5 bases). CDR1 and CDR2 (germline): SGDLS, YYNGEE. This CDR3 region has 18 residues. Trimming removed 3 bases at V and 3 bases at J, with 24 bases between. The CDR3 nucleotides are TGTGCCAGCAGCGAGGGCGACTTGAGAGCGGAGCCTAAAGAGACCCAGTACTTC. Encoded protein: CASSEGDLRAEPKETQYF.